This T cell receptor (beta chain) originates from a study of stem cell transplantation in POMP-related autoinflammatory disease. This clone occurred a few times. This CDR3 is 13 amino acids long. Germline V gives CDR1 SQVTM, CDR2 ANQGSEA. V trimming: 7 bases; J trimming: 2 bases; junction bases outside the gene matches: 8. Using immunoSEQ multiplex PCR, the repertoire was profiled, and TCRdb retains in-frame clones only, with some absent. Of over 60,000 clones in the sample, around 90% were seen once. Here the sequenced sample was CD4+ T cells from PBMCs, taken after stem cell transplantation. The gene calls are TRBV29-1 and TRBJ2-7; 7 nucleotides line up with TRBD2. The clonotype originates from a human patient with POMP-related autoinflammation and immune dysregulation (PRAID). Some T cells here may be from the graft donor. The CDR3 bases are TGCAGCGCCGTAGCGGGTCATCCCTACGAGCAGTACTTC. The encoded protein is CSAVAGHPYEQYF.